This TCR beta chain is drawn from a study of T cells in Graves' hyperthyroidism and ophthalmopathy. Germline lookup yields CDR1 PRHDT and CDR2 FYEKMQ (reference sequence). The CDR3 loop spans 13 amino acids. V lost 2 bases and J lost 6, with 11 bases in between. For the diagnoses, clinical symptoms, serum thyroxine and TRAb, thyroid ultrasound and orbital computed tomography were used. The sample, blood from the first hyperthyroidism diagnosis, precedes any ophthalmopathy symptoms. PBMCs were obtained from approximately 10 ml fresh peripheral blood. The investigators amplified TCR beta CDR3 regions from RNA transcripts. RT-PCR in the first round (using the HTBI primer set) targeted the TCR CDR3. TCRdb reanalysed the multiplex PCR reads using MiXCR and keeps one entry per CDR3 protein. The sample carries 690,000 or so distinct CDR3 sequences, around 19% recorded once. This clonotype occurred a few times.

Sequenced sample: blood. This sequence originates from a woman between 45 and 65 years old with Graves' hyperthyroidism that later progressed to Graves' ophthalmopathy. The rearrangement uses TRBV13 and TRBJ2-7, with D perhaps matching TRBD2 (7 bases). CDR3 sequence (DNA): TGTGCCAGCAGCTTACCGGGGGGCTCCGAGCAGTACTTC. Encoded protein: CASSLPGGSEQYF.